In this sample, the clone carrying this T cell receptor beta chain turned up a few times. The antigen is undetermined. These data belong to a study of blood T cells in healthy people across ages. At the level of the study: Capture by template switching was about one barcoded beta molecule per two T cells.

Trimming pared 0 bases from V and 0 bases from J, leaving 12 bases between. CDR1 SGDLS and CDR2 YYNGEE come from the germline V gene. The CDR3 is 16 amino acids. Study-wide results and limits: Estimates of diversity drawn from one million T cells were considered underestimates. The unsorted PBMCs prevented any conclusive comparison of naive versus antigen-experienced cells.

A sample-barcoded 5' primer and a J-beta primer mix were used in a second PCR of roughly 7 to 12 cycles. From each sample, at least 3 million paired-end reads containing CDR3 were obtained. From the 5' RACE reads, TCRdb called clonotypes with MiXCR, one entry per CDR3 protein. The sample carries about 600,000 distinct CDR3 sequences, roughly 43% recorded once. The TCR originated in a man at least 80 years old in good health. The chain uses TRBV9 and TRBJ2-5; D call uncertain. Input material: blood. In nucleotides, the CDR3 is TGTGCCAGCAGCGTAGCTGCGGCGGCGTACCAAGAGACCCAGTACTTC. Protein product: CASSVAAAAYQETQYF.